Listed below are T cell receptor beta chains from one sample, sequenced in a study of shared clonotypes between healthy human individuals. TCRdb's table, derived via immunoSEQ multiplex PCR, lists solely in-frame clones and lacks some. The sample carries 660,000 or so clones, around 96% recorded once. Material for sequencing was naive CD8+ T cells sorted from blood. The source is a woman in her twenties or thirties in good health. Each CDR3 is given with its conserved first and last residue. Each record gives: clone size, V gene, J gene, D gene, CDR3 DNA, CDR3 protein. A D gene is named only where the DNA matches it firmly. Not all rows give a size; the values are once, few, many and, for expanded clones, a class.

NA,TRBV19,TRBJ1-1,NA,TGTGCCACTTCATCTCGGATGGGGGGCACTGAAGCTTTCTTT,CATSSRMGGTEAFF
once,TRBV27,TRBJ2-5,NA,TGTGCCAGCAGCTATTCAATCGGGGAGGTCGGAGAGACCCAGTACTTC,CASSYSIGEVGETQYF
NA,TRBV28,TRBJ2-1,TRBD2,TGTGCCAGCAGCCACGAGCGGGAGGGGCTTGGGAATGAGCAGTTCTTC,CASSHEREGLGNEQFF
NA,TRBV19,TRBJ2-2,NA,TGTGCCAGTAGTATCGGACAGAACACCGGGGAGCTGTTTTTT,CASSIGQNTGELFF
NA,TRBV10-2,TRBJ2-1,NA,TGCGCCAGCAGTGAGCCTTCGTCGTACGATGAGCAGTTCTTC,CASSEPSSYDEQFF
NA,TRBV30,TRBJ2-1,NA,TGTGCCTTCGGGCGGAGCTCCTACAATGAGCAGTTCTTC,CAFGRSSYNEQFF
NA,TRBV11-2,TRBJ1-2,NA,TGTGCCAGCAGCTTAGGGGCAGGGGCTCTGCGCGGCTACACCTTC,CASSLGAGALRGYTF
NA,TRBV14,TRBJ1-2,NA,TGTGCCAGCAGCCAAGATAGGGCACTTTATGGCTACACCTTC,CASSQDRALYGYTF
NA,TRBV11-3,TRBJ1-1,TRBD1,TGTGCCAGCAGCCCGGACAGGGGCACTGAAGCTTTCTTT,CASSPDRGTEAFF
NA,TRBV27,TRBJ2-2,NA,TGTGCCAGCAGCACGTCTAGCCTACACGGGGAGCTGTTTTTT,CASSTSSLHGELFF
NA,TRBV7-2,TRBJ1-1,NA,TGTGCCAGCAGCTTAGGCCGGAACACTGAAGCTTTCTTT,CASSLGRNTEAFF
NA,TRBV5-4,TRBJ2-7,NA,TGTGCCAGCAGCCCCCCAATAGCCTCCTACGAGCAGTACTTC,CASSPPIASYEQYF
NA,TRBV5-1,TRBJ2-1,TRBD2,TGCGCCAGCAGCACGGGACTAGCGGGGGACCACAATGAGCAGTTCTTC,CASSTGLAGDHNEQFF
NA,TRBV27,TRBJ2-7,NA,TGTGCCAGCAAAACTCTGGACGGATACGAGCAGTACTTC,CASKTLDGYEQYF
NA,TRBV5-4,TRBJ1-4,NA,TGTGCCAGCAGCCAAGTCGCCTACGAAAAACTGTTTTTT,CASSQVAYEKLFF
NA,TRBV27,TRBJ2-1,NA,TGTGCCAGCAGTCAAGTTTTTTCCTACAATGAGCAGTTCTTC,CASSQVFSYNEQFF
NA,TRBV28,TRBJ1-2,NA,TGTGCCAGCGCGAGCCCCTACCGTGAACTCGAGGGGGAGGGTAACTATGGCTACACCTTC,CASASPYRELEGEGNYGYTF